The 11 T cell receptor beta chains presented below share a single source sample, sequenced in a study of blood T cell repertoires in COVID-19. Clones were read by immunoSEQ multiplex PCR, and TCRdb kept only the in-frame ones, dropping some. Of about 140,000 clones in the sample, roughly 87% were seen once. The material sequenced was peripheral blood. The receptor source for this set is a man aged 70 or older with acute or convalescent COVID-19.

The V gene is TRBV7-7, the J gene TRBJ2-5, with 7 bases matching TRBD1. The CDR3 loop spans 15 amino acids. J lost 2 bases, V lost 5 bases, and 8 bases had no gene match. Germline CDR1 reads SSHAT; CDR2 reads FNYEAQ (reference sequence). DNA of the CDR3: TGTGCCAGCAGCCAAGGACAGGTGACACAAGAGACCCAGTACTTC. Its protein product is CASSQGQVTQETQYF.

The chain is built from TRBV30 and TRBJ1-3, with unresolved D. CDR1 and CDR2 from the germline V gene are GTSNPN and SVGIG (reference sequence). This CDR3 region has 13 residues. V dropped 2 bases and J dropped 7 bases, with 12 bases sitting between them. CDR3 residues: CAWSRAAKNTIYF. CDR3 bases: TGTGCCTGGAGTAGAGCAGCGAAGAACACCATATATTTT.

The rearrangement links TRBV18 to TRBJ1-3; 10 nucleotides match TRBD1. V trimming: 5 bases; J trimming: 3 bases; junction bases outside the gene matches: 4. In germline, CDR1 is KGHSH, CDR2 LQKENI. The CDR3 has 15 amino acids. The CDR3 region has the DNA TGTGCCAGCTCAAAGACAGGGGGCGATGGAAACACCATATATTTT. Translated: CASSKTGGDGNTIYF.

This chain links TRBV29-1 with TRBJ2-5, with 12 positions matching TRBD2. Germline lookup yields CDR1 SQVTM and CDR2 ANQGSEA. The CDR3 is made up of 16 amino acids. V lost 4 bases to trimming and J lost 4 bases; unmatched junction nucleotides: 10. For the CDR3, the DNA is TGCAGCGTTGGCGAGACTAGCGGGAGAGGACGAGAGACCCAGTACTTC. This encodes CSVGETSGRGRETQYF. Filled out from reference TRBV29-1 and TRBJ2-5, the complete variable domain reads SAVISQKPSRDICQRGTSLTIQCQVDSQVTMMFWYRQQPGQSLTLIATANQGSEATYESGFVIDKFPISRPNLTFSTLTVSNMSPEDSSIYLCSVGETSGRGRETQYFGPGTRLLVL.

The rearrangement uses TRBV9 and TRBJ1-2, with D unclear. The germline V and J ends were trimmed by 2 bases and 8 bases, with 10 bases remaining between them. The germline CDR1 and CDR2 sequences are SGDLS and YYNGEE. This CDR3 comprises 12 residues. CDR3 nucleotide sequence: TGTGCCAGCAGCGTCGCGCGCCAAGGCTACACCTTC. Protein: CASSVARQGYTF.

The chain is built from TRBV30 and TRBJ1-1; D is possibly TRBD1 (5 bases). The CDR3 is made up of 13 amino acids. The germline CDR1 and CDR2 sequences are GTSNPN and SVGIG (reference sequence). The ends were cut back, 4 bases at V and 4 bases at J, with 13 bases in the middle. The chain's CDR3 is CAWTRDSSTEAFF. DNA for the CDR3: TGTGCCTGGACCAGGGACTCGTCCACTGAAGCTTTCTTT.

The CDR3 DNA is TGTGCCAGCAGCACCGGGACTAGCGGGGGTAGAGAGACCCAGTACTTC. It is translated as CASSTGTSGGRETQYF. The chain has TRBV2 and TRBJ2-5, with 14 bases lining up with TRBD2. Germline CDR1 SNHLY, CDR2 FYNNEI. With V trimmed by 6 bases and J by 4 bases, 7 bases remained unmatched. The CDR3 has 16 residues.

The rearrangement joins TRBV29-1 to TRBJ1-2; 8 nucleotides agree with TRBD1. Trimming cost V 7 bases and J 4 bases; bases outside gene matches: 17. The length of the CDR3 is 16 residues. Germline V CDR1 and CDR2: SQVTM, ANQGSEA. The CDR3: CSAGVTRGLSVYGYTF. The DNA of the CDR3 is TGCAGCGCTGGGGTTACCAGGGGGCTCAGCGTCTATGGCTACACCTTC. Full variable domain (outside the CDR3, taken from reference TRBV29-1 and TRBJ1-2): SAVISQKPSRDICQRGTSLTIQCQVDSQVTMMFWYRQQPGQSLTLIATANQGSEATYESGFVIDKFPISRPNLTFSTLTVSNMSPEDSSIYLCSAGVTRGLSVYGYTFGSGTRLTVV.

With respect to this clone: A read error may account for a junction end that differs from germline. The genes are TRBV29-1 and TRBJ2-3; possible D gene TRBD1, 6 bases. The CDR3 covers 13 residues. CDR1 is SQVTM and CDR2 is ANQGSEA in the germline V gene. The DNA of the CDR3 is TGCAGCGTCGAAGGGACATTCACAGATACGCAGTATTTT. This gives the protein CSVEGTFTDTQYF.

The chain joins TRBV2 to TRBJ2-5; D not certain. This CDR3 has 13 residues. Germline V gene lookup returns CDR1 SNHLY and CDR2 FYNNEI. V was shortened by 5 bases and J by 1 base, with 8 bases between the two germline ends. The CDR3 loop is CASSLRVQETQYF. For the CDR3, the DNA is TGTGCCAGCAGTCTTAGAGTCCAAGAGACCCAGTACTTC.

This clone was seen a single time. The genes are TRBV23-1 and TRBJ1-6, with D maybe TRBD1 (5 bases). TRBV23-1 falls under the ORF class, with uncertain function. Deletions cut 2 bases from V and 5 bases from J, with 19 bases between. The CDR3 has 18 residues. For the CDR3, the DNA is TGCGCCAGCAGTCAACTTAGCAAGGCAGGGCTGAATAATTCACCCCTCCACTTT. It codes for CASSQLSKAGLNNSPLHF.